The clone carrying this T cell receptor (beta chain) was found a few times. The data are from a study of T-cell memory formation after mild COVID-19. TCRdb processed the 5' RACE reads anew with MiXCR; each CDR3 protein has one entry. This sample carries fewer than 140,000 distinct CDR3 sequences, 9.5% to 15% of them seen once, and the ten largest clones take 27%. Germline V CDR1 and CDR2: ENHRY, SYGVKD. V was pared by 9 bases and J by 4 bases, with 4 bases of the junction left unmatched. This CDR3 is 13 amino acids long. This clonotype was sampled from an adult woman who had mild COVID-19 (a few samples of this study predate the infection). Cell type and time point are not known. Sequenced input: PBMCs or a T cell subset sorted from them (not recorded which). The V and J genes are TRBV10-3 and TRBJ2-7, with 12 bases aligning to TRBD2. CDR3 nucleotide sequence: TGTGCCATTGGACTAGCGGGACCATACGAGCAGTACTTC. Protein: CAIGLAGPYEQYF.